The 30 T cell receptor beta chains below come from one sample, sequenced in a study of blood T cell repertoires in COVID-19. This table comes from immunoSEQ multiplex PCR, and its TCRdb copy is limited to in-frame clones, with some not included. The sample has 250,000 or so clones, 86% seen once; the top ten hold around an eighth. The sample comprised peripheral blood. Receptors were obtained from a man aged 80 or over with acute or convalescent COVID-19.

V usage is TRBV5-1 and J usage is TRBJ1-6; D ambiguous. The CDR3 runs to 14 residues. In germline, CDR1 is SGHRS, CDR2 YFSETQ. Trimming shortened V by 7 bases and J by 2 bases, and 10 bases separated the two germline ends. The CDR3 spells CASGEGAYNSPLHF. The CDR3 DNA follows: TGCGCCAGCGGCGAGGGCGCCTATAATTCACCCCTCCACTTT. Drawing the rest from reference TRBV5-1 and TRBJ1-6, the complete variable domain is KAGVTQTPRYLIKTRGQQVTLSCSPISGHRSVSWYQQTPGQGLQFLFEYFSETQRNKGNFPGRFSGRQFSNSRSEMNVSTLELGDSALYLCASGEGAYNSPLHFGNGTRLTVT.

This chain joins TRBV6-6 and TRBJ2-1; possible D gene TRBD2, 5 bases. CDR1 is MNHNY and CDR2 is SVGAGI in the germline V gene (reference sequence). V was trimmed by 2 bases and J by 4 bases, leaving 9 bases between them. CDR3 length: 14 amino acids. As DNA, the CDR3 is TGTGCCAGCAGTTACGACTACCTTTACAATGAGCAGTTCTTC. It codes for CASSYDYLYNEQFF.

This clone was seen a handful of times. The CDR3 DNA follows: TGTGCCAGCAACACAGGGGGCGGTCAGCCCCAGCATTTT. As protein: CASNTGGGQPQHF. The rearrangement links TRBV7-2 to TRBJ1-5, with 9 positions matching TRBD1. Unmatched junction bases numbered 4, after V lost 7 bases and J lost 6 bases. This CDR3 is 13 amino acids long. The V gene's germline CDR1 is SGHTA and CDR2 FQGNSA.

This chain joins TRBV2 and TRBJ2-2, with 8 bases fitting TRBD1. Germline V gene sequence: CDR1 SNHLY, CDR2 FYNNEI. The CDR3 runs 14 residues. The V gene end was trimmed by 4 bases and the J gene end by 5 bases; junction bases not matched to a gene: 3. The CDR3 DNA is TGTGCCAGCAGTGGGACAGGGAGGACCGGGGAGCTGTTTTTT. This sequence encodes CASSGTGRTGELFF.

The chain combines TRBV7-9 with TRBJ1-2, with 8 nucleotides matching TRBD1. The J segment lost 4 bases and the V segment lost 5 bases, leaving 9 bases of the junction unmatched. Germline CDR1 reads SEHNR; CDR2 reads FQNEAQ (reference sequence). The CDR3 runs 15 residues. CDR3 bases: TGTGCCAGCAGCGCCGGGACAGGCAAGGGCTATGGCTACACCTTC. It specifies CASSAGTGKGYGYTF.

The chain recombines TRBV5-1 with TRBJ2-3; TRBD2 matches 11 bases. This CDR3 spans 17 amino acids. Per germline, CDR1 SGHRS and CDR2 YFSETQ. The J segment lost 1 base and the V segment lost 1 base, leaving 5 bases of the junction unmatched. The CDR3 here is CASSLMASGRRTDTQYF. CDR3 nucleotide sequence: TGCGCCAGCAGCTTGATGGCTAGCGGGAGGCGCACAGATACGCAGTATTTT.

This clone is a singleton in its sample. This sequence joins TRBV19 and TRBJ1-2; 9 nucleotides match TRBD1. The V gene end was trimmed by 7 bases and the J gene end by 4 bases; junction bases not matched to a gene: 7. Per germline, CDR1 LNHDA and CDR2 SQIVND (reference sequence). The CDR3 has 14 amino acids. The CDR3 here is CASTPGTGTYGYTF. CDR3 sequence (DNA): TGTGCCAGTACCCCCGGGACAGGGACCTATGGCTACACCTTC.

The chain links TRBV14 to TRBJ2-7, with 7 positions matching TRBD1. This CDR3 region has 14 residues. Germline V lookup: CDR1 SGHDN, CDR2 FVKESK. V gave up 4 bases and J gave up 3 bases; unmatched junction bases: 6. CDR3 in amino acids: CASSPLSGGYEQYF. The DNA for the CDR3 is TGTGCCAGCAGCCCACTCTCAGGGGGCTACGAGCAGTACTTC. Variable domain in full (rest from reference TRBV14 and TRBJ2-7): EAGVTQFPSHSVIEKGQTVTLRCDPISGHDNLYWYRRVMGKEIKFLLHFVKESKQDESGMPNNRFLAERTGGTYSTLKVQPAELEDSGVYFCASSPLSGGYEQYFGPGTRLTVT.

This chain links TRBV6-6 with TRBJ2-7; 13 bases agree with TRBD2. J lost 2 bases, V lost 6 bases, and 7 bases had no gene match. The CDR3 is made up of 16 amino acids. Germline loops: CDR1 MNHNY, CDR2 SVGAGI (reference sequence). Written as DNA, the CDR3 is TGTGCCAGCAGACGCTCCGGGACTAGCGGGGCCTACGAGCAGTACTTC. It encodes CASRRSGTSGAYEQYF.

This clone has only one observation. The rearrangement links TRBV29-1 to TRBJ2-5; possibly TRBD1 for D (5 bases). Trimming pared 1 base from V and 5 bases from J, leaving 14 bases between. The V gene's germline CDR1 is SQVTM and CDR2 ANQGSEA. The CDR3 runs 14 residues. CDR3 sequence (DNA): TGCAGCGTTGAAGTGGGGCGCTTCGGGGAGACCCAGTACTTC. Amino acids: CSVEVGRFGETQYF.

CDR3 nucleotide sequence: TGTGCCAGCAGCCTCAGATCAACTAATGAAAAACTGTTTTTT. Its translation is CASSLRSTNEKLFF. The gene calls are TRBV4-2 and TRBJ1-4; D gene ambiguous. Trimming left V 4 bases short and J 0 bases short, with 6 bases between. Germline CDR1 LGHNA, CDR2 YNFKEQ. This CDR3 has 14 residues.

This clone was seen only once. For the CDR3, the DNA is TGTGCCAGCAGTTTGTGGGCAGGGGACACTGAAGCTTTCTTT. Residues: CASSLWAGDTEAFF. J is TRBJ1-1 and V is TRBV28, with D possibly TRBD1 on 6 matching bases. This CDR3 comprises 14 residues. The V end was cut by 3 bases, the J end by 3 bases, with 11 bases between. The germline CDR1 and CDR2 sequences are MDHEN and SYDVKM.

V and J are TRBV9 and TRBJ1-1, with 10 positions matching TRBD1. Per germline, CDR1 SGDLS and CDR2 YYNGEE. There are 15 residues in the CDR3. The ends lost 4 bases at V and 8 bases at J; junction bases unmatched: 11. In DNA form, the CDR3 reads TGTGCCAGCAGCCCCAGACAGGGGGCGATGGCGGAAGCTTTCTTT. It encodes CASSPRQGAMAEAFF.

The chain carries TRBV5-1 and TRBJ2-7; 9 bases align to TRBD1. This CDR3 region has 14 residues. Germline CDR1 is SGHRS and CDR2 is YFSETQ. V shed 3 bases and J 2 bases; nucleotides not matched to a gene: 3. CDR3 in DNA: TGCGCCAGCAGCTCTGGACAGGGGACCTACGAGCAGTACTTC. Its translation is CASSSGQGTYEQYF.

The CDR3 is CARSLVRTSVKQETQYF. For the CDR3, the DNA is TGTGCCAGAAGCTTGGTTAGGACTAGCGTTAAGCAAGAGACCCAGTACTTC. This chain connects TRBV5-3 to TRBJ2-5; 9 bases map to TRBD2. TRBV5-3 qualifies as an ORF whose function is uncertain. The CDR3 runs to 17 residues. The V gene end was trimmed by 0 bases and the J gene end by 2 bases; junction bases not matched to a gene: 8.

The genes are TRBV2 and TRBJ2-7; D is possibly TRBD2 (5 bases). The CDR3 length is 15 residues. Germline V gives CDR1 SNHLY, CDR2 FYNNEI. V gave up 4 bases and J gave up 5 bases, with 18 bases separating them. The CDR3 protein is CASSGGFGLTDEQYF. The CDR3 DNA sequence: TGTGCCAGCAGTGGGGGTTTTGGACTCACGGACGAGCAGTACTTC.

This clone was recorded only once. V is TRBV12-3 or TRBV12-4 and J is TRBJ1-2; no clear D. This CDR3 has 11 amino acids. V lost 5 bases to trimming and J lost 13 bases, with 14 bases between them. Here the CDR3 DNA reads TGTGCCAGCAGTCGAACCGGCTGGAGCACCTTC. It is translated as CASSRTGWSTF.

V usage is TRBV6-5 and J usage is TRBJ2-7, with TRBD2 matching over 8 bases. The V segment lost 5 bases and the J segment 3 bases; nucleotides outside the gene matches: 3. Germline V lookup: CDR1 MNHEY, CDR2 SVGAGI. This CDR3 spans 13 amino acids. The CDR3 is CASSRAGDYEQYF. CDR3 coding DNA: TGTGCCAGCAGTCGAGCGGGAGACTACGAGCAGTACTTC.

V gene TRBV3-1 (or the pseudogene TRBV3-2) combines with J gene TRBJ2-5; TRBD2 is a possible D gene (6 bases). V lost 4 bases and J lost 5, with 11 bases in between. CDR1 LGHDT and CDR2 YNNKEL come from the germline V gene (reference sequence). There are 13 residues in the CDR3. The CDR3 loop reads CASSPGGPETQYF. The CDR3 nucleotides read TGTGCCAGCAGCCCCGGGGGTCCTGAGACCCAGTACTTC.

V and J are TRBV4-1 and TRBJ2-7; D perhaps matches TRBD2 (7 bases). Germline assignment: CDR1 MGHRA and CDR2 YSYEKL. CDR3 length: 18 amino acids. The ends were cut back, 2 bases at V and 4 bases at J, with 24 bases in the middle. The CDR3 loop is CASSQSGETGGRLYEQYF. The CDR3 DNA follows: TGCGCCAGCAGCCAATCGGGGGAGACGGGGGGCCGACTATACGAGCAGTACTTC.

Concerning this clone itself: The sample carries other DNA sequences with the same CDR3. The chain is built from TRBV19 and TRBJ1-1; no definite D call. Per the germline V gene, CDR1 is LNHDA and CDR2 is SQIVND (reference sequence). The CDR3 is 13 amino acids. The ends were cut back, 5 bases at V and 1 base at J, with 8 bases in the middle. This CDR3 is CASSPRQNTEAFF. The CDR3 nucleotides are TGTGCCAGTAGTCCCAGACAGAACACTGAAGCTTTCTTT.

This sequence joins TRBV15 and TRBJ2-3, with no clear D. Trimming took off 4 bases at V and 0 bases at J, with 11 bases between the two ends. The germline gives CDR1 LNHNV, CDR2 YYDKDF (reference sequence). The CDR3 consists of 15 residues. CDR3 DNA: TGTGCCACCAGCAAACAGCCCGGCAGCACAGATACGCAGTATTTT. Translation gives CATSKQPGSTDTQYF.

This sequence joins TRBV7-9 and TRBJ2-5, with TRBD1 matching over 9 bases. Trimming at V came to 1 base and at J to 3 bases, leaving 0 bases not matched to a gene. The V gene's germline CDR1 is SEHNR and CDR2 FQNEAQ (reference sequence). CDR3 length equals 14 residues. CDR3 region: CASSLGTGEETQYF. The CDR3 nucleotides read TGTGCCAGCAGCTTAGGGACAGGGGAAGAGACCCAGTACTTC.

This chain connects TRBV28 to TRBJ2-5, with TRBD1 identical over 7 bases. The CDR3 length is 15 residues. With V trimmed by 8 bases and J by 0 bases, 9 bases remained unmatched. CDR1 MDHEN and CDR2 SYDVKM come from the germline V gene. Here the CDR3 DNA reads TGTGCCAGCCCCCCCCGGGACAGTGACCAAGAGACCCAGTACTTC. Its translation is CASPPRDSDQETQYF.

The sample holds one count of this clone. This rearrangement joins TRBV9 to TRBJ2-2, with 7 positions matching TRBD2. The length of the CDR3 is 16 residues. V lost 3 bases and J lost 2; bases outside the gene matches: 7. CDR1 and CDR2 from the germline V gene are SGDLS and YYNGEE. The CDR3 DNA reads TGTGCCAGCAGCGCCTCGAGCGGGGCTAACACCGGGGAGCTGTTTTTT. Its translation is CASSASSGANTGELFF.

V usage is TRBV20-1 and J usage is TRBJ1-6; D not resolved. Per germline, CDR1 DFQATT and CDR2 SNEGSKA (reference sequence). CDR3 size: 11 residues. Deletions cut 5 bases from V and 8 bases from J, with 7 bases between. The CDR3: CSAERDSPLHF. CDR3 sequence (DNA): TGCAGTGCTGAGAGGGATTCACCCCTCCACTTT.

The CDR3 DNA reads TGTGCCAGCAGCCAAGCAGGGGCTAATTCACCCCTCCACTTT. As protein: CASSQAGANSPLHF. The rearrangement joins TRBV3-1 (or the pseudogene TRBV3-2) to TRBJ1-6; a possible D gene is TRBD1 (6 bases). CDR3 length: 14 residues. Trimming took off 1 base at V and 6 bases at J, with 7 bases between the two ends. Germline CDR1 reads LGHDT; CDR2 reads YNNKEL (reference sequence).

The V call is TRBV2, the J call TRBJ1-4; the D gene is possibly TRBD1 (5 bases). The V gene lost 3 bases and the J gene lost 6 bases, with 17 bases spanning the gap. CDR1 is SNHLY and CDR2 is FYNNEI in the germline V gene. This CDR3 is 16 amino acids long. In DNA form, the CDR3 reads TGTGCCAGCAGTGACCTGAGAAGGGGCCCTGATGAAAAACTGTTTTTT. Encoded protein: CASSDLRRGPDEKLFF.

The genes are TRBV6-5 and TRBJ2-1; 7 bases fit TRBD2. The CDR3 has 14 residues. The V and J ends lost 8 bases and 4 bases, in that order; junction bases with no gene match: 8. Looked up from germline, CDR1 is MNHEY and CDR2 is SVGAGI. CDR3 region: CASLARGSYNEQFF. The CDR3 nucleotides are TGTGCCAGCCTCGCGCGGGGGAGTTACAATGAGCAGTTCTTC.

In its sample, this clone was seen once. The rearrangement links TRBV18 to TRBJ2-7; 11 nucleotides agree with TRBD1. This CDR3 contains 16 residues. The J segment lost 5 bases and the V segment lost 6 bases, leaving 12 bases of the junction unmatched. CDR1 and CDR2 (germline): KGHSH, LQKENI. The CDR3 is CASSALGQGARNEQYF. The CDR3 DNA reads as TGTGCCAGCTCCGCTCTCGGACAGGGGGCGAGAAACGAGCAGTACTTC. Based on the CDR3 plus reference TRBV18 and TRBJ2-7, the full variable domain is NAGVMQNPRHLVRRRGQEARLRCSPMKGHSHVYWYRQLPEEGLKFMVYLQKENIIDESGMPKERFSAEFPKEGPSILRIQQVVRGDSAAYFCASSALGQGARNEQYFGPGTRLTVT.